This paragraph reports one T cell receptor beta chain. The antigen remains undetermined. The entry originates in a study of T cell responses to AZD1222 COVID-19 vaccine. The germline V gene has CDR1 MGHRA and CDR2 YSYEKL. The CDR3 runs to 17 residues. After removal of 1 base from V and 8 bases from J, the junction contained 10 bases not matched to a gene. Overall study results and limits: Regions 160-218 and 743-854 held dominance among vaccine-associated CD4 TCRs, which spanned spike.

Clones were sequenced by immunoSEQ multiplex PCR, and TCRdb holds only the in-frame ones, with some missing. The repertoire includes 90,000 to 150,000 clones, approximately 86% of them detected once, and under 3% sits in the top ten. This chain joins TRBV4-1 and TRBJ1-4; 10 bases are a match to TRBD1. This specimen was peripheral blood, taken 28 days after the second AZD1222 dose. The receptor's source is an adult who received the AZD1222 COVID-19 vaccine. DNA of the CDR3: TGCGCCAGCAGCCAAGTCGATCTTGGGACAGGGGTGGAAAAACTGTTTTTT. Residues: CASSQVDLGTGVEKLFF.